One T cell receptor beta chain is described in this entry. Its target is not known. These data are taken from a study of T cell responses to AZD1222 COVID-19 vaccine. Across the study: Second doses were pooled across both intervals (about 4 or about 12 weeks). Broader study findings: Possibly, clonal diversity was underestimated; donors were largely white British and included more females. Once two AZD1222 doses were given, Spike-specific TCR breadth and depth went up. Nearly half of the spike-specific TCRs reportedly recognize variant regions that carry no mutations.

TCRdb's copy holds only in-frame clones and misses some; the assay was immunoSEQ multiplex PCR. This table holds about 67,000 clones, about 85% found once. The germline V gene has CDR1 LGHNA and CDR2 YNFKEQ. The V end lost 0 bases, the J end lost 2 bases, and 13 bases lay between the germline ends. This CDR3 is 16 amino acids long. The source is an adult in good health. The sequenced sample was peripheral blood, obtained on day 0 of AZD1222 vaccination. This chain links TRBV4-2 with TRBJ2-5; D possibly corresponds to TRBD2 (6 bases). CDR3 coding DNA: TGTGCCAGCAGCCAAGATCCAGGAGGGCGGCAAGAGACCCAGTACTTC. Translating gives CASSQDPGGRQETQYF.